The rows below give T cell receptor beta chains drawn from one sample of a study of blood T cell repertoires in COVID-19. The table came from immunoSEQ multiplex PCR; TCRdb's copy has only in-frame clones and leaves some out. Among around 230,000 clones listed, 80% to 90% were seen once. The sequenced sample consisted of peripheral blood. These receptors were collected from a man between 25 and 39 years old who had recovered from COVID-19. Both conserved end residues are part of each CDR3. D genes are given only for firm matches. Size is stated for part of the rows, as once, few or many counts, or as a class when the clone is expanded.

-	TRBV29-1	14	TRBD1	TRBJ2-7	CSVEHGTGGYEQYF	TGCAGCGTTGAACATGGGACAGGGGGATACGAGCAGTACTTC
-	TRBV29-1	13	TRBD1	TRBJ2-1	CSVVGQGFDEQFF	TGCAGCGTGGTTGGACAGGGTTTCGATGAGCAGTTCTTC
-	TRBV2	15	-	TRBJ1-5	CASSERRPDYQPQHF	TGTGCCAGCAGTGAGCGCAGGCCAGATTATCAGCCCCAGCATTTT
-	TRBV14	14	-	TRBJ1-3	CASSQERLGNTIYF	TGTGCCAGCAGCCAAGAGCGGCTGGGAAACACCATATATTTT
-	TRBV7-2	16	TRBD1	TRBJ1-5	CASSPHGQGNDQPQHF	TGTGCCAGCAGCCCTCACGGACAGGGGAACGATCAGCCCCAGCATTTT
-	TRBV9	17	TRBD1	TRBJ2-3	CASSVGGTGTRTDTQYF	TGTGCCAGCAGCGTGGGGGGGACAGGGACGAGGACAGATACGCAGTATTTT
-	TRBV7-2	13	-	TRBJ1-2	CASSVGQFYGYTF	TGTGCCAGCAGCGTCGGACAGTTCTATGGCTACACCTTC
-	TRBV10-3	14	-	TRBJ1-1	CAIRAGASKTEAFF	TGTGCCATCAGGGCGGGGGCCTCGAAGACTGAAGCTTTCTTT
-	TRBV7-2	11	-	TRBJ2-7	CASSNVGGQYF	TGTGCCAGCAGCAACGTAGGGGGGCAGTACTTC
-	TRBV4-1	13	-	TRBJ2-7	CASSPTLSYEQYF	TGCGCCAGCAGCCCGACACTCTCCTACGAGCAGTACTTC
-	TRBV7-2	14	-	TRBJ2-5	CASSLWTVQETQYF	TGTGCCAGCAGCCTCTGGACAGTCCAAGAGACCCAGTACTTC
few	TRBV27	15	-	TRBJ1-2	CASSLSQQINYGYTF	TGTGCCAGCAGTTTATCCCAACAGATTAACTATGGCTACACCTTC
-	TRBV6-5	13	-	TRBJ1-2	CASSREILYGYTF	TGTGCCAGCAGTCGTGAGATCCTCTATGGCTACACCTTC
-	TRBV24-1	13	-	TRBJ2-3	CATEADSTDTQYF	TGTGCCACCGAGGCGGATAGCACAGATACGCAGTATTTT
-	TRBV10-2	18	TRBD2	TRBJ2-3	CASSDPSGASGSTDTQYF	TGCGCCAGCAGTGACCCCTCGGGGGCTAGCGGGAGCACAGATACGCAGTATTTT
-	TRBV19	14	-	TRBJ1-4	CASRVGIANEKLFF	TGTGCCAGTAGGGTTGGTATAGCTAATGAAAAACTGTTTTTT
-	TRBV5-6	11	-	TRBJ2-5	CASSLGKTQYF	TGTGCCAGCAGCTTGGGTAAGACCCAGTACTTC
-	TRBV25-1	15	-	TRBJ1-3	CASSRGPSSGNTIYF	TGTGCCAGCAGTAGAGGGCCCAGCTCTGGAAACACCATATATTTT
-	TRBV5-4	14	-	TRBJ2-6	CASSLGGGANVLTF	TGTGCCAGCAGCTTGGGAGGTGGGGCCAACGTCCTGACTTTC
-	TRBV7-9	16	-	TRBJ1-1	CASSLQAQVVKAEAFF	TGTGCCAGCAGCTTACAGGCACAAGTAGTCAAGGCCGAAGCTTTCTTT
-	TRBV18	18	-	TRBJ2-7	CASSPPTGRIPGSYEQYF	TGTGCCAGCTCACCACCCACAGGAAGAATCCCCGGCTCCTACGAGCAGTACTTC
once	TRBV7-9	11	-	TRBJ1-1	CASSPDTEAFF	TGTGCCAGCAGCCCCGACACTGAAGCTTTCTTT
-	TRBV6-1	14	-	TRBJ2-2	CASSERQNTGELFF	TGTGCCAGCAGTGAAAGACAGAACACCGGGGAGCTGTTTTTT
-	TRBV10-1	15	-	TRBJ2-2	CASSQDTANTGELFF	TGCGCCAGCAGCCAGGACACGGCGAACACCGGGGAGCTGTTTTTT
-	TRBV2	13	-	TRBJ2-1	CASSESSYNEQFF	TGTGCCAGCAGTGAGTCGTCCTACAATGAGCAGTTCTTC
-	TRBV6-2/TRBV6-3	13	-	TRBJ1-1	CASSYSKRSEAFF	TGTGCCAGCAGTTACTCAAAGAGGAGTGAAGCTTTCTTT
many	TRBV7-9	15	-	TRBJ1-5	CASSRDAGGNQPQHF	TGTGCCAGCAGCAGGGACGCCGGAGGCAATCAGCCCCAGCATTTT
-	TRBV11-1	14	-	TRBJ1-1	CASSPGVMNTEAFF	TGTGCCAGCAGCCCCGGAGTCATGAACACTGAAGCTTTCTTT
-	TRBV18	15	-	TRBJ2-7	CASSPGLYLSGEQYF	TGTGCCAGCTCACCAGGTTTGTATTTGAGCGGCGAGCAGTACTTC
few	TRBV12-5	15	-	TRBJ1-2	CASGSALYNHYGYTF	TGTGCTAGTGGTTCCGCCCTGTACAACCACTATGGCTACACCTTC
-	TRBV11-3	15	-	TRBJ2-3	CASSLGLANGDTQYF	TGTGCCAGCAGCTTAGGCCTAGCGAACGGGGATACGCAGTATTTT
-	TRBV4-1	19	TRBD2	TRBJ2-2	CASSSAMLAGGKAFGELFF	TGCGCCAGCAGCTCGGCTATGCTAGCGGGGGGTAAAGCGTTCGGGGAGCTGTTTTTT
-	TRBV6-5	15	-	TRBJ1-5	CASSYGGGAHQPQHF	TGTGCCAGCAGTTACGGAGGGGGGGCGCATCAGCCCCAGCATTTT
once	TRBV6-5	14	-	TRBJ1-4	CASSRRQGSEKLFF	TGTGCCAGCAGCCGGCGGCAGGGGAGTGAAAAACTGTTTTTT
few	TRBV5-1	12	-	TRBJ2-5	CASSVLQETQYF	TGCGCCAGCAGCGTCCTTCAAGAGACCCAGTACTTC
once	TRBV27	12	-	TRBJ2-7	CASSLRQGEQYF	TGTGCCAGCAGTCTACGACAAGGCGAGCAGTACTTC
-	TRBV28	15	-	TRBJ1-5	CASSLARAGLQPQHF	TGTGCCAGCAGTTTAGCCAGGGCAGGGCTTCAGCCCCAGCATTTT
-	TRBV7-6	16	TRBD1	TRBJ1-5	CASSLTRTGGNQPQHF	TGTGCCAGCAGCTTAACCCGGACAGGGGGCAATCAGCCCCAGCATTTT
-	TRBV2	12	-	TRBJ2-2	CASSDSEFWLFF	TGTGCCAGCAGTGACTCTGAGTTCTGGCTGTTTTTT
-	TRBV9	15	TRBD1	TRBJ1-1	CASSALGTGGTEAFF	TGTGCCAGCAGCGCCCTCGGGACAGGGGGGACTGAAGCTTTCTTT
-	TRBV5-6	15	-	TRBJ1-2	CASCHGVRRDRGYTF	TGTGCCAGCTGCCATGGGGTCAGGCGGGACCGTGGCTACACCTTC
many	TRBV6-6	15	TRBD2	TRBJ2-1	CASSYASGGIDEQFF	TGTGCCAGCAGTTACGCTAGCGGGGGGATCGATGAGCAGTTCTTC
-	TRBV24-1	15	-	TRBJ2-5	CATSDGWGRGETQYF	TGTGCCACCAGTGATGGTTGGGGGCGCGGAGAGACCCAGTACTTC
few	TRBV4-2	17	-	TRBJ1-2	CASSQDLRSGPLYGYTF	TGTGCCAGCAGCCAAGATCTGAGATCCGGTCCCCTATATGGCTACACCTTC
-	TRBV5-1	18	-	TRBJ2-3	CASSLTQVLDRFTDTQYF	TGCGCCAGCAGCCTCACCCAGGTCCTCGATAGATTCACAGATACGCAGTATTTT
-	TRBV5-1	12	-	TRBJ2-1	CASSLGSNEQFF	TGCGCCAGCAGCTTGGGGAGCAATGAGCAGTTCTTC
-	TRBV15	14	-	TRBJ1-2	CATSKRVGDHGYTF	TGTGCCACCAGCAAAAGGGTCGGGGATCACGGCTACACCTTC